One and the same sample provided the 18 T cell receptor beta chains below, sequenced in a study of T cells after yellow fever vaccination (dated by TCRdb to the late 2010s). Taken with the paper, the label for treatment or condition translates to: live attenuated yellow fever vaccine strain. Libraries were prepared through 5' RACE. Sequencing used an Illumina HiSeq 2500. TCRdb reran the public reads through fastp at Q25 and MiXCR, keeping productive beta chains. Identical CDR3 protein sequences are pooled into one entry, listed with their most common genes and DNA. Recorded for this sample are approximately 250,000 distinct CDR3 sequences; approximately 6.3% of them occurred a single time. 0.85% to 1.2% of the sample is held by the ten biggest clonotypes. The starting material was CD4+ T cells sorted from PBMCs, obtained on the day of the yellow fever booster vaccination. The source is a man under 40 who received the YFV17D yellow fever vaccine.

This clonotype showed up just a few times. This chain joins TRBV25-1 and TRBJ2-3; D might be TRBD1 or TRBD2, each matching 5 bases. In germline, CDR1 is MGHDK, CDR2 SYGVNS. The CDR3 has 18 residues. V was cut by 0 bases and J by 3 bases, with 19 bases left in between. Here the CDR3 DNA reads TGTGCCAGCAGTGAATATTACGGGACCGGGCATGGGACAGATACGCAGTATTTT. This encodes CASSEYYGTGHGTDTQYF.

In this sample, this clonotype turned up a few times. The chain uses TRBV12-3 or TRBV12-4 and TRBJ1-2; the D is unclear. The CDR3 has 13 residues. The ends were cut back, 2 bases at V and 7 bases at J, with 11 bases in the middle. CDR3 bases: TGTGCCAGCAGTTTAACGTCGGGCACTGGCTACACCTTC. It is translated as CASSLTSGTGYTF.

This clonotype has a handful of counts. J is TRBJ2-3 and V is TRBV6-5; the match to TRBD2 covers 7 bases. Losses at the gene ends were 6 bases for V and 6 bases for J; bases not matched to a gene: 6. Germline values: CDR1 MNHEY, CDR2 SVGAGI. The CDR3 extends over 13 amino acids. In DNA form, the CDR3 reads TGTGCCAGCAGGACCGGGACTACTGATACGCAGTATTTT. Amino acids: CASRTGTTDTQYF.

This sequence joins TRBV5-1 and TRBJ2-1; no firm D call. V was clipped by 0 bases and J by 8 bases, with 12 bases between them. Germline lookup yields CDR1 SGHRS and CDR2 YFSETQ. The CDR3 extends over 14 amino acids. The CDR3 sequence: CASSLAAPRDEQFF. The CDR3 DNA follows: TGCGCCAGCAGCTTGGCGGCCCCACGGGATGAGCAGTTCTTC. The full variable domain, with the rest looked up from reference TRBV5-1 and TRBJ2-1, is KAGVTQTPRYLIKTRGQQVTLSCSPISGHRSVSWYQQTPGQGLQFLFEYFSETQRNKGNFPGRFSGRQFSNSRSEMNVSTLELGDSALYLCASSLAAPRDEQFFGPGTRLTVL.

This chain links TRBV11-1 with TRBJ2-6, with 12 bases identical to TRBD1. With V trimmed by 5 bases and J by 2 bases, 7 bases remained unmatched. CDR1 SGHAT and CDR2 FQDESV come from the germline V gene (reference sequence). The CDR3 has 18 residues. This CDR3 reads CASSQGRDRGPGANVLTF. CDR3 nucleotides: TGTGCCAGCAGCCAAGGGCGGGACAGGGGGCCTGGGGCCAACGTCCTGACTTTC.

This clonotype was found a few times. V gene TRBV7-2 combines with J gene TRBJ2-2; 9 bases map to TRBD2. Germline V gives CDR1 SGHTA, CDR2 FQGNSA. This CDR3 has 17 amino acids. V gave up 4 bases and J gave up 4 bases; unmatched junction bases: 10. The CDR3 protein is CASSSIIAGARTGELFF. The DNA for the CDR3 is TGTGCCAGCAGCTCCATTATAGCGGGAGCACGCACCGGGGAGCTGTTTTTT.

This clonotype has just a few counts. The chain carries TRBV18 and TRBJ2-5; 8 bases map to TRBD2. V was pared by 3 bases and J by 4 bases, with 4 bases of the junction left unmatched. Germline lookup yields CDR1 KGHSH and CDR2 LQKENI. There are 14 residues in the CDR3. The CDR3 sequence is CASSPAGGGETQYF. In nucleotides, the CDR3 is TGTGCCAGCTCACCGGCGGGAGGAGGAGAGACCCAGTACTTC. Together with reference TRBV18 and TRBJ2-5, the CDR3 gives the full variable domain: NAGVMQNPRHLVRRRGQEARLRCSPMKGHSHVYWYRQLPEEGLKFMVYLQKENIIDESGMPKERFSAEFPKEGPSILRIQQVVRGDSAAYFCASSPAGGGETQYFGPGTRLLVL.

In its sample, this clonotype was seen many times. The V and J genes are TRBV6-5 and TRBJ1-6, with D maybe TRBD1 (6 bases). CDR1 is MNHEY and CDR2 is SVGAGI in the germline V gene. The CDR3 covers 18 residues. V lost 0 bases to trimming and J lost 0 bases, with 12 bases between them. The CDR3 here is CASSYSGTLSSYNSPLHF. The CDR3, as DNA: TGTGCCAGCAGTTACTCCGGGACACTTAGCTCCTATAATTCACCCCTCCACTTT.

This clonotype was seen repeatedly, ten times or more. DNA of the CDR3: TGTGCCAGCAGCTCCGAACTTAGAAGAGATCTGCCCCAGCATTTT. It yields the protein CASSSELRRDLPQHF. The gene calls are TRBV7-2 and TRBJ1-5; no firm D call. Germline V gene lookup returns CDR1 SGHTA and CDR2 FQGNSA. The V end lost 4 bases, the J end lost 9 bases, and 19 bases lay between the germline ends. This CDR3 region has 15 residues.

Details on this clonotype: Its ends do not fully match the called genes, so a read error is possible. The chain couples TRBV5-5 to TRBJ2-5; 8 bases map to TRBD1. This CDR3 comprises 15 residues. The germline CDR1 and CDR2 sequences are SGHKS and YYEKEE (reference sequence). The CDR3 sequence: CSSSLRPGGEETQYF. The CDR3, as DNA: TGTTCCAGCAGCTTGAGGCCAGGGGGCGAGGAGACCCAGTACTTC. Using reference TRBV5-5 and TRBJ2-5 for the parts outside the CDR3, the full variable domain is DAGVTQSPTHLIKTRGQQVTLRCSPISGHKSVSWYQQVLGQGPQFIFQYYEKEERGRGNFPDRFSARQFPNYSSELNVNALLLGDSALYLCSSSLRPGGEETQYFGPGTRLLVL.

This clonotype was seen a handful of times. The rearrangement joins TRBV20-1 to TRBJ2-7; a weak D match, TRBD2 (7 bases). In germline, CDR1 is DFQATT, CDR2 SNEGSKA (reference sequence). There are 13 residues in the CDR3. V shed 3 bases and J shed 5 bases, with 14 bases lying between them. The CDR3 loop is CSASGGAIDEQYF. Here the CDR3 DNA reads TGCAGTGCTAGTGGGGGGGCTATTGACGAGCAGTACTTC.

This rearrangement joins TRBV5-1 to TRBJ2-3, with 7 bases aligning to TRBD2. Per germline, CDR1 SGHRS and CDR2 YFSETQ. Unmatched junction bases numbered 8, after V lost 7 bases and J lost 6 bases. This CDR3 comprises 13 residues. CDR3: CASREAGADTQYF. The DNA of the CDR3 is TGCGCCAGCCGAGAGGCGGGAGCGGATACGCAGTATTTT.

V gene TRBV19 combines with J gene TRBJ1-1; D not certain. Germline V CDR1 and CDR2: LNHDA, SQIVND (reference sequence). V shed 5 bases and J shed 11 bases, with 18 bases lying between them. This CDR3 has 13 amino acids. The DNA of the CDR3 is TGTGCCAGTAGTCCTCGACCCGCGAAGTCGGCTTTCTTT. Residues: CASSPRPAKSAFF.

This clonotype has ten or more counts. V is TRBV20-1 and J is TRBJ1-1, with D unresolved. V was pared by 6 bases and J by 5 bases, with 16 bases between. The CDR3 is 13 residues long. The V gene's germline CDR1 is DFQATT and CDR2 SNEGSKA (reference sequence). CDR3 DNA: TGCAGTGCCGGTGGGAACATGGGTACTGAAGCTTTCTTT. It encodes CSAGGNMGTEAFF.

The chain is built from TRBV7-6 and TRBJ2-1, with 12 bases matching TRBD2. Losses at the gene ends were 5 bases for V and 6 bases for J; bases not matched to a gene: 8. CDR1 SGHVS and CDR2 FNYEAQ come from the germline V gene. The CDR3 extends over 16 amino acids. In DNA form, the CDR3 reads TGTGCCAGCAGCCCCCGAACTAGCGGGAGGCTCAATGAGCAGTTCTTC. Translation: CASSPRTSGRLNEQFF.

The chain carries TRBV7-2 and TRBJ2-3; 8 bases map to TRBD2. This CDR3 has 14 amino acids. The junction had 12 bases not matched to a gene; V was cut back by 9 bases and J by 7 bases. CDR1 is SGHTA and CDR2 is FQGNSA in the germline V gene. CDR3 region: CASRRSSGIYTQYF. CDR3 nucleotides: TGTGCCAGTCGGAGGAGTAGCGGGATATATACGCAGTATTTT.

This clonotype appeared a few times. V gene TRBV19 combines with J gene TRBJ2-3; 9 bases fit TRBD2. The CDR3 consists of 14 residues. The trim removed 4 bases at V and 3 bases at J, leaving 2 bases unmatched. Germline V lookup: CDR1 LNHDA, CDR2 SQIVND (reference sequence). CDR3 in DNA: TGTGCCAGTAGTACTAGCGGGAATACAGATACGCAGTATTTT. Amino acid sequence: CASSTSGNTDTQYF.

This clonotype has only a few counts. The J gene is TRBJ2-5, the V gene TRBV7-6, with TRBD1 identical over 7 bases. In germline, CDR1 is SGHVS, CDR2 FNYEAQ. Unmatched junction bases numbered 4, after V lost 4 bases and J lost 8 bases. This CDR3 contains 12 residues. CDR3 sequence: CASSSQGTTQYF. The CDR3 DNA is TGTGCCAGCAGCTCACAGGGGACAACCCAGTACTTC.